The 18 T cell receptor beta chains in this list originate from one sample, sequenced in a study of metastatic and nonmetastatic thyroid tumors. MiXCR re-clonotyped the PCR reads for TCRdb. The table has 45,000 to 65,000 clones, approximately 22% seen once. All patients were untreated before thyroid surgery. Material: blood. The source of these receptors is a female donor with papillary thyroid cancer or a benign thyroid nodule (not recorded which). Some clones in this sample may be carry-over from other donors' samples.

About this clone: This may be a read error, as it is one base from a much larger clone. Other DNA sequences in the sample encode the same CDR3. This rearrangement joins TRBV10-1 to TRBJ2-5; TRBD2 agrees at 10 bases. CDR1 is WNHNN, CDR2 SYGVQD, per germline (reference sequence). V lost 3 bases and J lost 5; bases outside the gene matches: 9. The CDR3 contains 16 residues. The CDR3, as DNA: TGCGCCAGCAGTGATGGAGGGGTAGCGGGAGGTGAGACCCAGTACTTC. Amino acids: CASSDGGVAGGETQYF.

This clone was seen many times. The chain has TRBV19 and TRBJ1-4, with 7 bases lining up with TRBD1. CDR1 LNHDA and CDR2 SQIVND come from the germline V gene (reference sequence). V lost 4 bases, J lost 6 bases, and 14 bases stayed unmatched. The CDR3 is 17 residues long. CDR3 in DNA: TGTGCCAGTAGTACACACCTGACAGGGACGGCGGATGAAAAACTGTTTTTT. This translates into CASSTHLTGTADEKLFF.

This clone was found many times. V usage is TRBV9 and J usage is TRBJ2-1; 8 nucleotides agree with TRBD1. CDR1 is SGDLS and CDR2 is YYNGEE in the germline V gene. This CDR3 has 16 amino acids. V shed 4 bases, J shed 3 bases, and the junction held 9 bases outside the gene matches. The CDR3 DNA reads TGTGCCAGCAGCCCACGGACAGGGTTGATCTACAATGAGCAGTTCTTC. This sequence encodes CASSPRTGLIYNEQFF.

To note about this clone: Germline is not matched at one junction end, which may reflect a read error. The V gene is TRBV7-3, the J gene TRBJ1-6; 12 nucleotides line up with TRBD1. Germline V gene lookup returns CDR1 SGHTA and CDR2 FQGTGA. The CDR3 runs 15 residues. CDR3 coding DNA: TGTGCCAGCAGCTTAAAGGGACAGGGGGCTTCGCCCCTCAACTTT. This translates into CASSLKGQGASPLNF.

The sample holds a few counts of this clone. A much larger clone lies a single base off, so this may be a read error. The genes are TRBV19 and TRBJ2-3; D gene ambiguous. The CDR3 consists of 15 residues. In germline, CDR1 is LNHDA, CDR2 SQIVND (reference sequence). Written as DNA, the CDR3 is TGTGCCAGTAGTAAGGGAAGCCTTAGCACAGATACGCGGTATTTT. It encodes CASSKGSLSTDTRYF.

This clone appeared many times. The chain recombines TRBV18 with TRBJ2-5; D gene ambiguous. The CDR3 extends over 14 amino acids. CDR1 is KGHSH and CDR2 is LQKENI in the germline V gene. V was shortened by 0 bases and J by 3 bases, with 8 bases between the two germline ends. The CDR3 sequence: CASSPPNGEETQYF. CDR3 DNA sequence: TGTGCCAGCTCACCACCGAACGGAGAAGAGACCCAGTACTTC.

The table lists this clone with many counts. The rearrangement joins TRBV18 to TRBJ1-2; D unclear. The germline V gene encodes CDR1 KGHSH and CDR2 LQKENI. V lost 0 bases, J lost 2 bases, and 10 bases lay in between. This CDR3 region has 15 residues. Here the CDR3 reads CASSPPTDGNYGYTF. CDR3 DNA: TGTGCCAGCTCACCACCGACTGACGGGAACTATGGCTACACCTTC.

In this sample, this clone turned up many times. The chain is built from TRBV27 and TRBJ2-7, with 9 bases matching TRBD2. Unmatched junction bases numbered 10, after V lost 4 bases and J lost 6 bases. This CDR3 has 15 residues. Germline CDR1 reads MNHEY; CDR2 reads SMNVEV (reference sequence). The CDR3 sequence is CASSSVREGRGEQYF. The CDR3 nucleotides read TGTGCCAGCAGTTCGGTGCGGGAGGGCCGGGGCGAGCAGTACTTC.

This clone occurred a few times. This clone may be a read error of a much larger clone one base away. Other nucleotide sequences in the sample specify the same CDR3. The V and J genes are TRBV20-1 and TRBJ1-4; 7 bases are a match to TRBD1. The trim removed 4 bases at V and 8 bases at J, leaving 10 bases unmatched. This CDR3 region has 14 residues. Germline V gene lookup returns CDR1 DFQATT and CDR2 SNEGSKA (reference sequence). The CDR3 here is CSAIHRQGAEKLFF. DNA of the CDR3: TGCAGTGCTATTCACAGACAGGGAGCGGAAAAACTGTTTTTT.

This clone was counted ten times or more. The chain employs TRBV18 and TRBJ2-7; D remains ambiguous. Germline assignment: CDR1 KGHSH and CDR2 LQKENI. V was pared by 3 bases and J by 3 bases, with 18 bases between. The CDR3 length is 16 residues. CDR3 sequence (DNA): TGTGCCAGCTCACCGAGTGAGTACCCCAAAAACTACGAGCAGTACTTC. Translating gives CASSPSEYPKNYEQYF. Full variable domain (remainder filled in from reference TRBV18 and TRBJ2-7): NAGVMQNPRHLVRRRGQEARLRCSPMKGHSHVYWYRQLPEEGLKFMVYLQKENIIDESGMPKERFSAEFPKEGPSILRIQQVVRGDSAAYFCASSPSEYPKNYEQYFGPGTRLTVT.

Notes on this clone: A read error is possible here, since a much larger clone lies one base away. The chain combines TRBV6-1 with TRBJ2-7; no definite D call. CDR3 length equals 12 residues. Trimming removed 8 bases at V and 2 bases at J, with 10 bases between. Per the germline V gene, CDR1 is MNHNS and CDR2 is SASEGT. CDR3 DNA sequence: TGTGCCAGCTGTACGTCAACCTACGAGCAGTACTTC. Translating gives CASCTSTYEQYF.

The chain links TRBV5-1 to TRBJ2-1; 7 nucleotides match TRBD2. V shed 2 bases, J shed 8 bases, and the junction held 4 bases outside the gene matches. This CDR3 contains 13 residues. Looked up from germline, CDR1 is SGHRS and CDR2 is YFSETQ. CDR3: CASSFAGVDEQFF. CDR3 coding DNA: TGCGCCAGCAGCTTTGCGGGAGTGGATGAGCAGTTCTTC. The whole variable domain, remainder taken from reference TRBV5-1 and TRBJ2-1, is KAGVTQTPRYLIKTRGQQVTLSCSPISGHRSVSWYQQTPGQGLQFLFEYFSETQRNKGNFPGRFSGRQFSNSRSEMNVSTLELGDSALYLCASSFAGVDEQFFGPGTRLTVL.

This clone was picked up many times. The chain uses TRBV7-3 and TRBJ2-2, with 9 bases fitting TRBD2. The CDR3 loop spans 17 amino acids. V dropped 5 bases and J dropped 6; count of bases not matched to a gene: 13. Germline CDR1 is SGHTA and CDR2 is FQGTGA. The CDR3: CASSLDRREGLSGELFF. DNA of the CDR3: TGTGCCAGCAGCCTCGATAGGCGGGAGGGCCTCTCCGGGGAGCTGTTTTTT.

This clone came up once. The chain carries TRBV20-1 and TRBJ2-7, with D perhaps matching TRBD2 (6 bases). Trimming cost V 1 base and J 8 bases, with 15 bases left between them. The CDR3 consists of 13 residues. Germline V lookup: CDR1 DFQATT, CDR2 SNEGSKA (reference sequence). In DNA, the CDR3 is TGCAGTGCTAGAGTAGGAGGGAAGGGAAAGCAGTACTTC. Its translation is CSARVGGKGKQYF.

This clone was counted at least ten times. V and J are TRBV2 and TRBJ1-5; the D gene is possibly TRBD1 (6 bases). The CDR3 sequence is 14 residues long. V lost 6 bases and J lost 7, with 16 bases in between. From germline, CDR1 is SNHLY and CDR2 FYNNEI. CDR3 sequence (DNA): TGTGCCAGCAGAGCCTCAGGGGTTGAACAGCCCCAGCATTTT. It specifies CASRASGVEQPQHF.

This clone was observed many times. The sample contains more than one DNA sequence encoding this CDR3. V usage is TRBV12-3 or TRBV12-4 and J usage is TRBJ2-4, with D hard to call. The CDR3 is 12 residues long. The V and J ends lost 8 bases and 1 base respectively, with 6 bases between them. CDR3 sequence reads: CASRTAKNIQYF. The CDR3 nucleotides are TGTGCCAGCCGGACGGCCAAAAACATTCAGTACTTC.

Here the CDR3 DNA reads TGCAGTGCTAGAGATTCTAGTCTAGCGCGATGTTGGTTAAGGGATGAGCAGTTCTTC. Amino acids: CSARDSSLARCWLRDEQFF. V usage is TRBV20-1 and J usage is TRBJ2-1; maybe TRBD2 (6 bases). The CDR3 sequence is 19 residues long. The V end lost 0 bases, the J end lost 8 bases, and 29 bases lay between the germline ends. Germline assignment: CDR1 DFQATT and CDR2 SNEGSKA (reference sequence).

This chain joins TRBV9 and TRBJ2-7; D is perhaps TRBD2 (6 bases). This CDR3 has 15 amino acids. The V end was cut by 3 bases, the J end by 5 bases, with 18 bases between. Germline V CDR1 and CDR2: SGDLS, YYNGEE. CDR3 sequence reads: CASSAPEGLPHEQYF. CDR3 coding DNA: TGTGCCAGCAGCGCCCCGGAGGGATTGCCCCACGAGCAGTACTTC.